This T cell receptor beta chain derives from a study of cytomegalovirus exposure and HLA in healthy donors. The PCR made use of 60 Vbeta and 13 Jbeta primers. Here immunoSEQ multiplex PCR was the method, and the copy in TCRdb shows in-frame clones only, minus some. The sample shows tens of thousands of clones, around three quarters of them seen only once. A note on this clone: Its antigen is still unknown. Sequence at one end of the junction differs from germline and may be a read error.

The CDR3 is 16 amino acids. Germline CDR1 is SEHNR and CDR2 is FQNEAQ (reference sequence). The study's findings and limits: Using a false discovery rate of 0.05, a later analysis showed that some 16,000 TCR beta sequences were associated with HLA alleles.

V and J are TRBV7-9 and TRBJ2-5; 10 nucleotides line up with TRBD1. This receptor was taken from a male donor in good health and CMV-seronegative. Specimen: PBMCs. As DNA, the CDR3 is TGTTCCAGCAGCCGGACAGGGGGAATGGTGGGAGAGACCCAGTACTTC. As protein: CSSSRTGGMVGETQYF.